The 19 T cell receptor beta chains reported below all come from one sample, sequenced in a study of blood T cell repertoires in COVID-19. Generated by immunoSEQ multiplex PCR, the TCRdb table keeps only in-frame clones and is missing some. Of under 100,000 clones in the sample, under 85% were seen once. Material for sequencing was peripheral blood. The source is a woman over 75 with COVID-19, enrolled during active disease.

The chain combines TRBV15 with TRBJ2-7, with no clear D. The CDR3 loop spans 17 amino acids. CDR1 is LNHNV and CDR2 is YYDKDF in the germline V gene (reference sequence). Trimming took off 2 bases at V and 2 bases at J, with 19 bases between the two ends. CDR3 region: CATSRFHSRPGAYEQYF. In DNA form, the CDR3 reads TGTGCCACCAGCAGATTCCACAGCCGCCCCGGCGCCTACGAGCAGTACTTC. Together with reference TRBV15 and TRBJ2-7, the CDR3 gives the full variable domain: DAMVIQNPRYQVTQFGKPVTLSCSQTLNHNVMYWYQQKSSQAPKLLFHYYDKDFNNEADTPDNFQSRRPNTSFCFLDIRSPGLGDTAMYLCATSRFHSRPGAYEQYFGPGTRLTVT.

The chain links TRBV27 to TRBJ2-1; 9 nucleotides align to TRBD1. The CDR3 runs 15 residues. Looked up from germline, CDR1 is MNHEY and CDR2 is SMNVEV (reference sequence). Trimming at V came to 6 bases and at J to 10 bases, leaving 13 bases not matched to a gene. This chain's CDR3 is CASSSRTGDLREQFF. CDR3 sequence (DNA): TGTGCCAGCAGCTCCAGGACAGGGGATCTAAGGGAGCAGTTCTTC.

J is TRBJ2-1 and V is TRBV7-9; weak D call: TRBD2 (5 bases). V lost 4 bases, J lost 4 bases, and 5 bases lay in between. Germline loops: CDR1 SEHNR, CDR2 FQNEAQ (reference sequence). This CDR3 has 12 residues. This CDR3 is CASSSGYNEQFF. In nucleotides, the CDR3 is TGTGCCAGCAGCTCGGGATACAATGAGCAGTTCTTC.

CDR3 region: CASSKWPGAHEQYF. The CDR3 DNA follows: TGTGCCAGCAGCAAATGGCCAGGGGCCCACGAGCAGTACTTC. This chain joins TRBV21-1 and TRBJ2-7; the table gives TRBD1 as D, unverified against the DNA. TRBV21-1 is listed as a pseudogene. The CDR3 covers 14 residues.

This sequence joins TRBV30 and TRBJ2-1, with D possibly TRBD1 on 5 matching bases. Germline lookup yields CDR1 GTSNPN and CDR2 SVGIG (reference sequence). CDR3 length: 16 amino acids. Trimming pared 0 bases from V and 6 bases from J, leaving 18 bases between. The CDR3 DNA follows: TGTGCCTGGAGTGTAGGGGTCGGCTCGAGGTCCAATGAGCAGTTCTTC. This codes for CAWSVGVGSRSNEQFF.

This chain joins TRBV10-3 and TRBJ2-7; weak D call: TRBD1 (5 bases). CDR3 length equals 15 residues. The germline V gene has CDR1 ENHRY and CDR2 SYGVKD. Between the trimmed V and J ends, which lost 2 bases and 0 bases, there was a span of 11 bases. This chain's CDR3 is CAISEIGTGSYEQYF. The CDR3 DNA is TGTGCCATCAGTGAGATTGGCACAGGCTCCTACGAGCAGTACTTC.

This chain uses TRBV19 with TRBJ1-1, with D possibly being TRBD1 (6 bases). Germline CDR1 reads LNHDA; CDR2 reads SQIVND (reference sequence). The CDR3 extends over 14 amino acids. V shed 5 bases and J shed 6 bases, with 16 bases lying between them. The CDR3 nucleotides are TGTGCCAGTAGTCTGGACAGTTTGAAGCCTGAAGCTTTCTTT. This sequence encodes CASSLDSLKPEAFF. The complete variable domain, with remaining parts taken from reference TRBV19 and TRBJ1-1, reads DGGITQSPKYLFRKEGQNVTLSCEQNLNHDAMYWYRQDPGQGLRLIYYSQIVNDFQKGDIAEGYSVSREKKESFPLTVTSAQKNPTAFYLCASSLDSLKPEAFFGQGTRLTVV.

This clone was detected once. The rearrangement links TRBV19 to TRBJ1-2; 7 bases are shared with TRBD1. The germline V gene encodes CDR1 LNHDA and CDR2 SQIVND (reference sequence). The CDR3 is made up of 14 amino acids. After removal of 8 bases from V and 10 bases from J, the junction contained 16 bases not matched to a gene. The CDR3: CASYAGSAGGIYTF. CDR3 coding DNA: TGTGCCAGTTACGCGGGCTCGGCAGGGGGAATCTACACCTTC. Drawing the rest from reference TRBV19 and TRBJ1-2, the complete variable domain is DGGITQSPKYLFRKEGQNVTLSCEQNLNHDAMYWYRQDPGQGLRLIYYSQIVNDFQKGDIAEGYSVSREKKESFPLTVTSAQKNPTAFYLCASYAGSAGGIYTFGSGTRLTVV.

The chain uses TRBV7-3 and TRBJ2-1, with 12 bases aligning to TRBD2. CDR3 size: 15 residues. V was pared by 5 bases and J by 8 bases, with 7 bases of the junction left unmatched. Germline assignment: CDR1 SGHTA and CDR2 FQGTGA. CDR3 region: CASSPASGGVHEQFF. DNA of the CDR3: TGTGCCAGCAGCCCCGCTAGCGGGGGGGTCCATGAGCAGTTCTTC.

The V call is TRBV27, the J call TRBJ1-4; maybe TRBD1 (5 bases). The germline V gene encodes CDR1 MNHEY and CDR2 SMNVEV (reference sequence). This CDR3 is 20 amino acids long. V lost 2 bases, J lost 0 bases, and 22 bases lay in between. The CDR3 is CASSLLPPGGGFATNEKLFF. CDR3 nucleotide sequence: TGTGCCAGCAGTTTACTCCCCCCGGGGGGAGGGTTTGCAACTAATGAAAAACTGTTTTTT. Using reference TRBV27 and TRBJ1-4 for the parts outside the CDR3, the full variable domain is EAQVTQNPRYLITVTGKKLTVTCSQNMNHEYMSWYRQDPGLGLRQIYYSMNVEVTDKGDVPEGYKVSRKEKRNFPLILESPSPNQTSLYFCASSLLPPGGGFATNEKLFFGSGTQLSVL.

This sequence joins TRBV28 and TRBJ2-2; D unclear. Germline V CDR1 and CDR2: MDHEN, SYDVKM. V lost 7 bases and J 3 bases, leaving 6 bases between the germline ends. The CDR3 runs 12 residues. The CDR3 spells CASTFYTGELFF. In DNA form, the CDR3 reads TGTGCCAGCACCTTCTACACCGGGGAGCTGTTTTTT.

This chain connects TRBV18 to TRBJ1-1, with D perhaps TRBD1 (5 bases). Germline V gives CDR1 KGHSH, CDR2 LQKENI. V lost 3 bases and J lost 4, with 12 bases in between. This CDR3 has 14 residues. The CDR3 nucleotides are TGTGCCAGCTCACCGCAGCAGGGAACCACTGAAGCTTTCTTT. Amino acids: CASSPQQGTTEAFF.

This sequence joins TRBV15 and TRBJ1-1, with D uncertain. The CDR3 sequence is 13 residues long. The germline V gene encodes CDR1 LNHNV and CDR2 YYDKDF (reference sequence). V gave up 4 bases and J gave up 4 bases, with 10 bases separating them. CDR3 region: CATSNTVGTEAFF. The DNA of the CDR3 is TGTGCCACCAGCAATACAGTAGGCACTGAAGCTTTCTTT.

The chain links TRBV3-1 (or the pseudogene TRBV3-2) to TRBJ2-7; TRBD2 agrees at 8 bases. Germline values: CDR1 LGHDT, CDR2 YNNKEL (reference sequence). The CDR3 loop spans 18 amino acids. V was clipped by 0 bases and J by 2 bases; unmatched bases: 12. The CDR3, as DNA: TGTGCCAGCAGCCAAGATACGTGGAAGCGGGAGATTACCTACGAGCAGTACTTC. It codes for CASSQDTWKREITYEQYF.

In its sample, this clone was seen once. The chain couples TRBV18 to TRBJ2-3, with D perhaps matching TRBD2 (6 bases). The CDR3 has 16 amino acids. Trimming took off 2 bases at V and 2 bases at J, with 14 bases between the two ends. Germline CDR1 is KGHSH and CDR2 is LQKENI. Here the CDR3 reads CASSPIGTGVTDTQYF. CDR3 DNA sequence: TGTGCCAGCTCACCAATTGGGACTGGAGTCACAGATACGCAGTATTTT. The complete variable domain, with remaining parts taken from reference TRBV18 and TRBJ2-3, reads NAGVMQNPRHLVRRRGQEARLRCSPMKGHSHVYWYRQLPEEGLKFMVYLQKENIIDESGMPKERFSAEFPKEGPSILRIQQVVRGDSAAYFCASSPIGTGVTDTQYFGPGTRLTVL.

The chain recombines TRBV30 with TRBJ1-3; the D gene is possibly TRBD1 (5 bases). V lost 0 bases, J lost 8 bases, and 11 bases lay in between. CDR1 and CDR2 from the germline V gene are GTSNPN and SVGIG (reference sequence). The CDR3 loop spans 13 amino acids. The CDR3 DNA reads TGTGCCTGGAGTGTAGGCGGGGGGGACACCATATATTTT. Amino acids: CAWSVGGGDTIYF.

The gene calls are TRBV2 and TRBJ1-2, with D perhaps TRBD1 (6 bases). The CDR3 is 14 residues long. V shed 5 bases and J shed 8 bases, with 18 bases lying between them. Germline CDR1 SNHLY, CDR2 FYNNEI. The CDR3 here is CASSYATTGSGYTF. The CDR3 DNA follows: TGTGCCAGCAGTTATGCCACTACAGGGTCGGGCTACACCTTC.

J is TRBJ2-7 and V is TRBV5-1; tentative D call: TRBD1 (6 bases). Germline CDR1 and CDR2: SGHRS and YFSETQ. The CDR3 is made up of 17 amino acids. V gave up 0 bases and J gave up 6 bases, with 22 bases separating them. The CDR3 DNA reads TGCGCCAGCAGCTTGGGTTGGGCGCAGGGGTCGCTGGGCGAGCAGTACTTC. This codes for CASSLGWAQGSLGEQYF.

The chain has TRBV24-1 and TRBJ1-2, with 7 positions matching TRBD1. Losses at the gene ends were 1 base for V and 8 bases for J; bases not matched to a gene: 6. CDR1 and CDR2 from the germline V gene are KGHDR and SFDVKD. This CDR3 is built from 14 residues. CDR3 loop: CATSDLDRAEGYTF. CDR3 coding DNA: TGTGCCACCAGTGATTTAGACAGGGCTGAGGGCTACACCTTC.